These T cell receptor beta chains were read from a single sample in a study of cytomegalovirus exposure and HLA in healthy donors. Data came from immunoSEQ multiplex PCR; TCRdb stores just in-frame clones and leaves some out. The table has about 120,000 clones, roughly four fifths seen once. Sequencing was done on a sample of PBMCs. The receptors derive from a woman aged 18-30 years in good health and CMV-seronegative. The CDR3 runs from the conserved cysteine through the conserved F or W. D genes are given only for firm matches. Where a row states a size, it is once, few, many or the class of an expanded clone; other rows omit it.

abundance | j_gene | d_gene | v_gene | CDR3nt | CDR3aa
- | TRBJ1-3 | - | TRBV4-2 | TGTGCCAGCAGCCAAGACCAAGGGACACCAAATTTAAACACCATATATTTT | CASSQDQGTPNLNTIYF
once | TRBJ1-2 | TRBD1 | TRBV5-1 | TGCGCCAGCGGGACTCCGACAGGGCCCTCTAACTATGGCTACACCTTC | CASGTPTGPSNYGYTF
- | TRBJ2-2 | - | TRBV20-1 | TGCAGTGCACAATTCGCCCGGGAGCTGTTTTTT | CSAQFARELFF
- | TRBJ1-2 | - | TRBV19 | TGTGCCAGTAGGACGGGGGGATATGGCTACACCTTC | CASRTGGYGYTF
few | TRBJ1-6 | - | TRBV30 | TGTGCCTGGAGTGTACGTCGGGGTAATAATTCACCCCTCCACTTT | CAWSVRRGNNSPLHF
- | TRBJ2-5 | TRBD1 | TRBV7-9 | TGTGCCAGCAGCTTAGATGGACAGGGTGGTGAGACCCAGTACTTC | CASSLDGQGGETQYF
few | TRBJ2-7 | TRBD1 | TRBV7-6 | TGTGCCAGCAGCTTAGGATTGTCAGGGGGAGCCTACGAGCAGTACTTC | CASSLGLSGGAYEQYF
- | TRBJ1-1 | - | TRBV10-1 | TGCGCCAGCAGTGAGTCGCAGGGGATCAACACTGAAGCTTTCTTT | CASSESQGINTEAFF
- | TRBJ2-7 | TRBD1 | TRBV28 | TGTGCCAGCAGTCCGGGACAGGGCACCCACGAGCAGTACTTC | CASSPGQGTHEQYF
few | TRBJ1-1 | - | TRBV28 | TGTGCCAGCAGTTCCCAGGGTGTAACCACATGGGCTTTCTTT | CASSSQGVTTWAFF
- | TRBJ2-3 | TRBD1 | TRBV30 | TGTGCCTGGAGTGCCCACAGGGGTGGGGCAGATACGCAGTATTTT | CAWSAHRGGADTQYF
once | TRBJ1-1 | TRBD1 | TRBV30 | TGTGCCTGGACCCGGACAGGGGGAGACACTGAAGCTTTCTTT | CAWTRTGGDTEAFF
few | TRBJ1-1 | - | TRBV6-6 | TGTGCCAGCAGTTATCCGGGAGTCATGAACACTGAAGCTTTCTTT | CASSYPGVMNTEAFF
- | TRBJ1-5 | TRBD1 | TRBV6-5 | TGTGCCAGCAGTCCAATCGGGGACAGGGAGCAGCCCCAGCATTTT | CASSPIGDREQPQHF
- | TRBJ2-5 | TRBD1 | TRBV29-1 | TGCAGCGGGTACAGGGGAGAGACCCAGTACTTC | CSGYRGETQYF
- | TRBJ1-1 | - | TRBV7-9 | TGTGCCAGCAGCTTTGGACAAGCGAACACTGAAGCTTTCTTT | CASSFGQANTEAFF
- | TRBJ2-7 | TRBD2 | TRBV30 | TGTGCCTGGAGTCGGCCAGCGGGGGGAATAAGTCCGCCCTACGAGCAGTACTTC | CAWSRPAGGISPPYEQYF
- | TRBJ2-7 | TRBD1 | TRBV4-1 | TGCGCCAGCAGCCGCGCCTCTACAGGGGGAATCTACGAGCAGTACTTC | CASSRASTGGIYEQYF
- | TRBJ2-3 | TRBD2 | TRBV7-2 | TGTGCCGGTCGCAGCGGGGGGGCACGGACAGATACGCAGTATTTT | CAGRSGGARTDTQYF
- | TRBJ1-6 | TRBD1 | TRBV6-4 | TGTGCCAGCAGTGACTCAACCCGGACAGGGGGCAGGTCACCCCTCCACTTT | CASSDSTRTGGRSPLHF
- | TRBJ1-1 | TRBD1 | TRBV19 | TGTGCCAGTAGTGCAGGGGGCGAGGCTGAAGCTTTCTTT | CASSAGGEAEAFF
- | TRBJ1-2 | - | TRBV30 | TGTGCCTGTGGGACTGGGTATGGCTACACCTTC | CACGTGYGYTF
- | TRBJ1-4 | - | TRBV7-2 | TGTGCCAGCAGCTTAGCGGGCAGGGCTAATGAAAAACTGTTTTTT | CASSLAGRANEKLFF
few | TRBJ2-2 | - | TRBV27 | TGTGCCAGCAGTTTAGCAGGGATGACCGGGGAGCTGTTTTTT | CASSLAGMTGELFF
- | TRBJ2-5 | - | TRBV4-1 | TGCGCCAGCAGCCAAGAGTCGACTCAGGGGTCGGAGACCCAGTACTTC | CASSQESTQGSETQYF
- | TRBJ2-7 | - | TRBV7-2 | TGTGCCAGCAGCTCAACTTACGAGCAGTACTTC | CASSSTYEQYF
- | TRBJ2-5 | - | TRBV6-1 | TGTGCCAGCAACCCGGGGACAAAAGAGACCCAGTACTTC | CASNPGTKETQYF
- | TRBJ2-7 | - | TRBV27 | TGTGCCAGCAGTTCGGACTATCCCTACGAGCAGTACTTC | CASSSDYPYEQYF
- | TRBJ2-1 | TRBD1 | TRBV6-5 | TGTGCCAGCAGTTACACCGGGACAGGACACAATGAGCAGTTCTTC | CASSYTGTGHNEQFF
- | TRBJ1-5 | - | TRBV15 | TGTGCCACCGACAACGGGAGAAACGATCAGCCCCAGCATTTT | CATDNGRNDQPQHF
- | TRBJ1-3 | - | TRBV5-1 | TGCGCCAGCAGCTCAGGGATCTCTGGAAACACCATATATTTT | CASSSGISGNTIYF
- | TRBJ1-2 | TRBD1 | TRBV11-2 | TGTGCCAGCAGCTTGGGGACAGGAGACTACACCTTC | CASSLGTGDYTF
- | TRBJ2-7 | TRBD1 | TRBV2 | TGTGCCAGGGAGGGGGACAGGGGCAACGAGCAGTACTTC | CAREGDRGNEQYF
- | TRBJ1-4 | - | TRBV6-5 | TGTGCCAGCAGTTACCAAGGAGCAACTAATGAAAAACTGTTTTTT | CASSYQGATNEKLFF
few | TRBJ1-2 | - | TRBV7-9 | TGTGCCAGCAGCCCCCTTGGCGGGTCTGGGGGCTACACCTTC | CASSPLGGSGGYTF